The 21 T cell receptor beta chains reported below all come from one sample, sequenced in a study of OX40 agonist ivuxolimab in advanced cancers. This table comes from immunoSEQ multiplex PCR, and its TCRdb copy is limited to in-frame clones, with some not included. The sample yields about 50,000 clones, about four fifths seen once. The source material was CD4+ or CD8+ T cells sorted from blood, sampled in a trial of the OX40 agonist ivuxolimab. These receptors came from an adult with an advanced solid tumor such as melanoma, head and neck, liver or kidney cancer.

The chain uses TRBV7-2 and TRBJ2-1; 10 bases line up with TRBD2. Unmatched junction bases numbered 11, after V lost 5 bases and J lost 7 bases. CDR1 and CDR2 from the germline V gene are SGHTA and FQGNSA. The CDR3 length is 16 residues. The chain's CDR3 is CASSPAGAGGRNEQFF. The DNA for the CDR3 is TGTGCCAGCAGCCCCGCCGGAGCGGGGGGGCGGAATGAGCAGTTCTTC.

This sequence joins TRBV30 and TRBJ2-7; no reliable D call. Per the germline V gene, CDR1 is GTSNPN and CDR2 is SVGIG (reference sequence). The ends were cut back, 2 bases at V and 5 bases at J, with 13 bases in the middle. This CDR3 spans 13 amino acids. CDR3 loop: CAWSQSKSHEQYF. Written as DNA, the CDR3 is TGTGCCTGGAGTCAGAGCAAGTCTCACGAGCAGTACTTC.

The table lists this clone with a few counts. This chain's CDR3 is CASSLLGDSPLHF. The CDR3 DNA reads as TGTGCCAGCAGCCTACTGGGAGATTCACCCCTCCACTTT. The chain links TRBV7-2 to TRBJ1-6, with D unclear. The CDR3 is 13 residues long. V lost 5 bases to trimming and J lost 8 bases, with 10 bases between them. CDR1 is SGHTA, CDR2 FQGNSA, per germline.

This clone was detected once. The chain carries TRBV5-6 and TRBJ2-7; D not certain. Germline CDR1 is SGHDT and CDR2 is YYEEEE. The V end lost 0 bases, the J end lost 3 bases, and 4 bases lay between the germline ends. The length of the CDR3 is 12 residues. As DNA, the CDR3 is TGTGCCAGCAGCTTGGAATTCTACGAGCAGTACTTC. Protein product: CASSLEFYEQYF.

This rearrangement joins TRBV14 to TRBJ2-3, with D perhaps TRBD1 or TRBD2 (5 bases each). The germline V gene has CDR1 SGHDN and CDR2 FVKESK. The CDR3 spans 16 residues. Trimming took 3 bases from V and 3 from J, leaving 16 bases between them. The CDR3 nucleotides read TGTGCCAGCAGCCATTGGACTGGGACGGGAACAGATACGCAGTATTTT. This translates into CASSHWTGTGTDTQYF.

The genes are TRBV28 and TRBJ1-5; unclear D gene. Between the trimmed V and J ends, which lost 7 bases and 5 bases, there was a span of 24 bases. The CDR3 is made up of 17 amino acids. Looked up from germline, CDR1 is MDHEN and CDR2 is SYDVKM. Written as DNA, the CDR3 is TGTGCCAGCACTCCGCCGGAGGCACGGAGGGCGGATCAGCCCCAGCATTTT. Protein sequence: CASTPPEARRADQPQHF.

This chain joins TRBV7-2 and TRBJ2-7; 12 bases agree with TRBD1. The CDR3 sequence is 14 residues long. Germline CDR1 is SGHTA and CDR2 is FQGNSA. V trimming: 2 bases; J trimming: 6 bases; junction bases outside the gene matches: 2. The CDR3 nucleotides read TGTGCCAGCAGCTTAAGGGACAGGGGGCCCGAGCAGTACTTC. Translated, it gives CASSLRDRGPEQYF.

The rearrangement joins TRBV6-6 to TRBJ1-3, with TRBD1 identical over 11 bases. Germline V gives CDR1 MNHNY, CDR2 SVGAGI (reference sequence). Trimming took 7 bases from V and 6 from J; bases not matched to a gene: 5. The CDR3 is 14 amino acids. The CDR3 DNA is TGTGCCAGCACCCCGGGACAGGGGGAAAACACCATATATTTT. This translates into CASTPGQGENTIYF.

The chain joins TRBV7-2 to TRBJ2-3; 8 bases fit TRBD1. V trimming: 3 bases; J trimming: 5 bases; junction bases outside the gene matches: 7. The germline CDR1 and CDR2 sequences are SGHTA and FQGNSA. This CDR3 region has 15 residues. CDR3 DNA sequence: TGTGCCAGCAGCTTCGGACAGGGTAACGGAGATACGCAGTATTTT. It translates to CASSFGQGNGDTQYF. Supplemented by reference TRBV7-2 and TRBJ2-3, the full variable domain reads GAGVSQSPSNKVTEKGKDVELRCDPISGHTALYWYRQSLGQGLEFLIYFQGNSAPDKSGLPSDRFSAERTGGSVSTLTIQRTQQEDSAVYLCASSFGQGNGDTQYFGPGTRLTVL.

The V gene is TRBV15, the J gene TRBJ1-5; D remains unclear. Trimming left V 3 bases short and J 3 bases short, with 12 bases between. The CDR3 is made up of 15 amino acids. Germline CDR1 and CDR2: LNHNV and YYDKDF (reference sequence). CDR3 nucleotides: TGTGCCACCAGCAGGGCTAGAATAACCAATCAGCCCCAGCATTTT. This encodes CATSRARITNQPQHF.

Note on this clone: Different DNA sequences within this sample yield the same CDR3. The V gene is TRBV6-6, the J gene TRBJ1-4, with TRBD1 as a possible D gene (5 bases). Trimming cost V 6 bases and J 5 bases, with 13 bases left between them. Per germline, CDR1 MNHNY and CDR2 SVGAGI (reference sequence). The CDR3 sequence is 14 residues long. CDR3 in DNA: TGTGCCAGCAGCCCTCCAAGACAGAATGAAAAACTGTTTTTT. Encoded protein: CASSPPRQNEKLFF.

J is TRBJ2-3 and V is TRBV29-1, with TRBD1 as a possible D gene (7 bases). V shed 3 bases and J shed 10 bases, with 20 bases lying between them. The CDR3 covers 14 residues. The germline CDR1 and CDR2 sequences are SQVTM and ANQGSEA. CDR3 nucleotides: TGCAGCGTTGACGCGGGTGGGGCAGGGGGGTCGCAGTATTTT. As protein: CSVDAGGAGGSQYF.

The CDR3 loop reads CASSPEYGETQYF. The CDR3 nucleotides read TGTGCCAGCAGCCCGGAATATGGAGAGACCCAGTACTTC. V is TRBV4-2 and J is TRBJ2-5, with D uncertain. The CDR3 spans 13 residues. With 4 bases removed from V and 4 bases from J, the gap between germline ends came to 10 bases. From germline, CDR1 is LGHNA and CDR2 YNFKEQ.

The chain joins TRBV6-5 to TRBJ2-5; D ambiguous. Germline V lookup: CDR1 MNHEY, CDR2 SVGAGI. The CDR3 spans 14 residues. V was cut by 6 bases and J by 7 bases, with 18 bases left in between. Here the CDR3 reads CASSLGRTHRTQYF. In DNA form, the CDR3 reads TGTGCCAGCAGCCTGGGTAGGACCCATCGGACCCAGTACTTC.

The J gene is TRBJ2-7, the V gene TRBV13, with TRBD2 matching 9 bases. Germline V gene data show CDR1 as PRHDT and CDR2 as FYEKMQ (reference sequence). The CDR3 consists of 14 residues. The V segment lost 2 bases and the J segment 4 bases; nucleotides outside the gene matches: 3. In nucleotides, the CDR3 is TGTGCCAGCAGCTTATGGCGGGGGGGTTACGAGCAGTACTTC. The encoded protein is CASSLWRGGYEQYF.

V usage is TRBV14 and J usage is TRBJ2-3; no reliable D call. From germline, CDR1 is SGHDN and CDR2 FVKESK. The CDR3 spans 14 residues. V was trimmed by 4 bases and J by 0 bases, leaving 8 bases between them. This CDR3 is CASSPGYSTDTQYF. Written as DNA, the CDR3 is TGTGCCAGCAGCCCCGGCTATAGCACAGATACGCAGTATTTT.

The V and J genes are TRBV11-3 and TRBJ2-7; D remains ambiguous. Trimming shortened V by 5 bases and J by 7 bases, and 15 bases separated the two germline ends. Germline CDR1 is SGHNT and CDR2 is YENEEA. This CDR3 is 13 amino acids long. The CDR3 reads CASSQRAYGEQYF. CDR3 in DNA: TGTGCCAGCAGCCAACGGGCTTATGGAGAGCAGTACTTC.

This chain's CDR3 is CASSLPRSEAFF. Here the CDR3 DNA reads TGTGCCAGCAGCCTACCAAGGAGTGAAGCTTTCTTT. The chain uses TRBV21-1 and TRBJ1-1. TRBV21-1 is a pseudogene segment. The CDR3 is 12 amino acids.

The V gene is TRBV2, the J gene TRBJ1-2; 9 bases line up with TRBD1. CDR3 length: 13 residues. The ends lost 4 bases at V and 7 bases at J; junction bases unmatched: 4. In germline, CDR1 is SNHLY, CDR2 FYNNEI. The CDR3 protein is CASSGQGVGGYTF. In nucleotides, the CDR3 is TGTGCCAGCAGTGGACAGGGGGTAGGTGGCTACACCTTC.

The chain combines TRBV5-1 with TRBJ2-5, with D perhaps matching TRBD1 or TRBD2 (6 bases each). Trimming removed 0 bases from V and 4 bases from J, with 16 bases in between. CDR1 SGHRS and CDR2 YFSETQ come from the germline V gene. This CDR3 is built from 16 residues. Here the CDR3 reads CASSLAPTRGGETQYF. As DNA, the CDR3 is TGCGCCAGCAGCTTGGCCCCGACTAGAGGGGGAGAGACCCAGTACTTC.

The rearrangement uses TRBV7-8 and TRBJ1-1, with D unresolved. CDR3 length: 14 residues. Trimming shortened V by 0 bases and J by 5 bases, and 10 bases separated the two germline ends. CDR1 SGHVS and CDR2 FQNEAQ come from the germline V gene. CDR3 residues: CASSLARSGTEAFF. As DNA, the CDR3 is TGTGCCAGCAGCTTAGCGCGATCGGGGACTGAAGCTTTCTTT. The full variable domain, its missing parts supplied by reference TRBV7-8 and TRBJ1-1, is GAGVSQSPRYKVAKRGQDVALRCDPISGHVSLFWYQQALGQGPEFLTYFQNEAQLDKSGLPSDRFFAERPEGSVSTLKIQRTQQEDSAVYLCASSLARSGTEAFFGQGTRLTVV.